The clone carrying this T cell receptor beta chain occurred many times. What it recognizes is unknown. Every sequencing run produced over 170 million TCR-beta sequences that came from 15-18 subjects. TCRdb ran MiXCR on the 5' RACE reads and lists one entry per CDR3 protein. The sample includes 20,000 to 30,000 distinct CDR3 sequences, about 13% of them seen just once. The data were taken from a study of neurological immune-mediated disorders. Study conclusions and caveats: No expanded-clone CDR3 amino acid sequence recurred across subjects, suggesting private TCR-beta repertoires.

The CDR3 consists of 14 residues. The V and J ends lost 5 bases and 1 base respectively, with 8 bases between them. Per the germline V gene, CDR1 is SEHNR and CDR2 is FQNEAQ (reference sequence). The sample taken for sequencing was PBMCs. The chain joins TRBV7-9 to TRBJ2-2; unclear D gene. This TCR was sampled from a woman aged 55 to 70 with HTLV-1-associated myelopathy (HAM/TSP). The CDR3 loop is CASSPRGNTGELFF. The CDR3 nucleotides read TGTGCCAGCAGCCCCCGTGGGAACACCGGGGAGCTGTTTTTT.